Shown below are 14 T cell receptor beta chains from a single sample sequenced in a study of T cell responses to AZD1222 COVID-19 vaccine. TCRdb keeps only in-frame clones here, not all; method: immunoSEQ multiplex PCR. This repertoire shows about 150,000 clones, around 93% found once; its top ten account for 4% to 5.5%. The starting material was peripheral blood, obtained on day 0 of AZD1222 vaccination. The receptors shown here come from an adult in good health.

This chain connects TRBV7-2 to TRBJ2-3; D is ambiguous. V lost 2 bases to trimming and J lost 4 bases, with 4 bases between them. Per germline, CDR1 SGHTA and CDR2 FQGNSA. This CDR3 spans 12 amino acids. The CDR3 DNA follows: TGTGCCAGCAGCTTAAGTCCAGATACGCAGTATTTT. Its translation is CASSLSPDTQYF.

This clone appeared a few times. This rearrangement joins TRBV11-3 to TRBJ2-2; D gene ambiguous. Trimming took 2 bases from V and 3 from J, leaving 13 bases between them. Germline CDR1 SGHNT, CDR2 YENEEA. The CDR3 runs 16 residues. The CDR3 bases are TGTGCCAGCAGCTTAACAGTTCTCACGGACACCGGGGAGCTGTTTTTT. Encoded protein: CASSLTVLTDTGELFF.

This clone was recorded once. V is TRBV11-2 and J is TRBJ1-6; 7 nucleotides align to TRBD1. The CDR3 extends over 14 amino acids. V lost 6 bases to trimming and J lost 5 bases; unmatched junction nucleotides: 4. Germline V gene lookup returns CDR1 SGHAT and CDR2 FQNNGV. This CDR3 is CASSIGTDNSPLHF. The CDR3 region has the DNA TGTGCCAGCAGTATTGGGACAGATAATTCACCCCTCCACTTT.

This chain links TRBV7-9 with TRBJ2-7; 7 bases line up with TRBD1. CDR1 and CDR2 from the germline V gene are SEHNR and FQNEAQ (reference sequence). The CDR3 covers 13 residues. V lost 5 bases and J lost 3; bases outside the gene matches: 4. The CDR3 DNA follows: TGTGCCAGCAGCGCCGGACAGGTCTACGAGCAGTACTTC. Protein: CASSAGQVYEQYF.

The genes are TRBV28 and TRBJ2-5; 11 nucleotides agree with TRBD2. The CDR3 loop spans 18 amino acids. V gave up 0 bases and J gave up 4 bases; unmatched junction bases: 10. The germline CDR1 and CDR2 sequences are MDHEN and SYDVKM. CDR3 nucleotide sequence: TGTGCCAGCAGTTTATGGAGAACTAGCGGGAGTCTTTTAGAGACCCAGTACTTC. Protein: CASSLWRTSGSLLETQYF.

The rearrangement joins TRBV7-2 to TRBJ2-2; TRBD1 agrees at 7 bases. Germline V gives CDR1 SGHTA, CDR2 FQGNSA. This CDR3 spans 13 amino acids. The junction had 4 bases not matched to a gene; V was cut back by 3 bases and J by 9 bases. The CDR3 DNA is TGTGCCAGCAGCTTGGGACAGCTGCGGGAGCTGTTTTTT. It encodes CASSLGQLRELFF.

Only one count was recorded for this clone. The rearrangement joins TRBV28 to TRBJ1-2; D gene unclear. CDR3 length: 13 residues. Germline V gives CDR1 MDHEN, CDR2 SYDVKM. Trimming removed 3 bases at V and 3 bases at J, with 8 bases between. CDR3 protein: CASSLGGHYGYTF. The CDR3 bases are TGTGCCAGCAGTTTGGGAGGGCACTATGGCTACACCTTC.

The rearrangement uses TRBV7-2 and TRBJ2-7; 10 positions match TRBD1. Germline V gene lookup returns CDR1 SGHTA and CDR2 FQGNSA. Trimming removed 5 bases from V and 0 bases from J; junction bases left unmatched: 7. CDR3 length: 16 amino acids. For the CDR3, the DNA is TGTGCCAGCAGCCCGGACAGGGGGTCATTCTCCTACGAGCAGTACTTC. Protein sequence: CASSPDRGSFSYEQYF.

The CDR3 loop reads CAISPGQGNEKLFF. CDR3 nucleotides: TGTGCCATCAGCCCGGGTCAGGGGAATGAAAAACTGTTTTTT. The rearrangement uses TRBV10-3 and TRBJ1-4, with D tentatively TRBD1 (6 bases). The CDR3 length is 14 residues. Germline V gives CDR1 ENHRY, CDR2 SYGVKD. Deletions cut 6 bases from V and 5 bases from J, with 13 bases between.

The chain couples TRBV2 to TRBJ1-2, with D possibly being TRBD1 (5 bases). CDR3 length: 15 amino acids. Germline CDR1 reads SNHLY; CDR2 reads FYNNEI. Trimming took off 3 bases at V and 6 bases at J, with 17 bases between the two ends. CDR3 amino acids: CASSDGAGSSDGYTF. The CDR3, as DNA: TGTGCCAGCAGTGATGGGGCAGGGAGTAGCGATGGCTACACCTTC. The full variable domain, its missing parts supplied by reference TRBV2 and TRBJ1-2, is EPEVTQTPSHQVTQMGQEVILRCVPISNHLYFYWYRQILGQKVEFLVSFYNNEISEKSEIFDDQFSVERPDGSNFTLKIRSTKLEDSAMYFCASSDGAGSSDGYTFGSGTRLTVV.

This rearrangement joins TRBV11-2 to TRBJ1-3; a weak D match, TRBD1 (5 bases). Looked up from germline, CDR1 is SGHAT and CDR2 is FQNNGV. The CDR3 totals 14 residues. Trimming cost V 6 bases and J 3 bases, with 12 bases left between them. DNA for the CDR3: TGTGCCAGCAGGATTGAGGGGAGTGGAAACACCATATATTTT. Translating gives CASRIEGSGNTIYF.

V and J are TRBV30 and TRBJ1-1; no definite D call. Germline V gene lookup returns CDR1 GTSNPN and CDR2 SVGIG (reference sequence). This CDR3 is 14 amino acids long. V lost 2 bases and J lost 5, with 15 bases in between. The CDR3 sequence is CAWSPQATGTEAFF. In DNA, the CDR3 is TGTGCCTGGAGTCCCCAGGCGACTGGAACTGAAGCTTTCTTT.

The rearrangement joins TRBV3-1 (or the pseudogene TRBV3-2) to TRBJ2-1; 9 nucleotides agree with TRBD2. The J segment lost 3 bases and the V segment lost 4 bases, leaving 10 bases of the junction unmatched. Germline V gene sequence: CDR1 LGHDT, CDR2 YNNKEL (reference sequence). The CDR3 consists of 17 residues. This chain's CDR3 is CASSRGRLAGFYNEQFF. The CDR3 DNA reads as TGTGCCAGCAGCCGGGGAAGGCTAGCGGGATTCTACAATGAGCAGTTCTTC.

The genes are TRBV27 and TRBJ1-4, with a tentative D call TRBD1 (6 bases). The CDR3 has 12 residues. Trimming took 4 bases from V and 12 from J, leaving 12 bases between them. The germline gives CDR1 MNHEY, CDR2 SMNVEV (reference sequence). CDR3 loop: CASSSPGHQLFF. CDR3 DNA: TGTGCCAGCAGTTCTCCGGGACACCAACTGTTTTTT.